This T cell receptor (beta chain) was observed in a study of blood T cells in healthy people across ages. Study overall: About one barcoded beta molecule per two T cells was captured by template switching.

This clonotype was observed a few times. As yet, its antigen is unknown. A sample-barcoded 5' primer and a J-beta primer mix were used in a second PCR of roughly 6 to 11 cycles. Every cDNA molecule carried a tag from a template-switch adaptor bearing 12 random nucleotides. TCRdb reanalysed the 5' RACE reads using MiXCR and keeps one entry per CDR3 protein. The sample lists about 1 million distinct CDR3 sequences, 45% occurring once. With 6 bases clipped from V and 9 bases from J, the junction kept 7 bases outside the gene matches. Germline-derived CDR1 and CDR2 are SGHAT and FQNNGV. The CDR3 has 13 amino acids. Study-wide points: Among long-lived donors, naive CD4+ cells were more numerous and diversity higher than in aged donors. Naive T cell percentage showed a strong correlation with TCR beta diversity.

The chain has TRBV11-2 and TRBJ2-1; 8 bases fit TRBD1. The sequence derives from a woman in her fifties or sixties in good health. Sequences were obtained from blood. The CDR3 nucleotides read TGTGCCAGCAGGTTCCAGGGGGCGGTTGAGCAGTTCTTC. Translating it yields CASRFQGAVEQFF.